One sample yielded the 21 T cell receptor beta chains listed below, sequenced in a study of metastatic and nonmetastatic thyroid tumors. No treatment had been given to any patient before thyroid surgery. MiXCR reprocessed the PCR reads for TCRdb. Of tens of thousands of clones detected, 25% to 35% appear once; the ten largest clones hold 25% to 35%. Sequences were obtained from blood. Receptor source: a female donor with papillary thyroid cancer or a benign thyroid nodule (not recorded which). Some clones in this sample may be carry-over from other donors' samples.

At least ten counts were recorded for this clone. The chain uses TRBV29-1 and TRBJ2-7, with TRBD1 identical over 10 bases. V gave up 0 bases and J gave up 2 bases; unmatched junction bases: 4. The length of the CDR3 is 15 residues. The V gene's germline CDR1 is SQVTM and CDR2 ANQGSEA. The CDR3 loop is CSVEDLGQGAYEQYF. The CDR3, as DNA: TGCAGCGTTGAAGATTTAGGACAGGGGGCCTACGAGCAGTACTTC.

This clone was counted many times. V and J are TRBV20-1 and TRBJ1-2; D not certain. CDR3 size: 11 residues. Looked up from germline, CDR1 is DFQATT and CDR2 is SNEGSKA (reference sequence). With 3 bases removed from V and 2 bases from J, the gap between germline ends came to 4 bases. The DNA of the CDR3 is TGCAGTGCTAGCTACAACTATGGCTACACCTTC. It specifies CSASYNYGYTF.

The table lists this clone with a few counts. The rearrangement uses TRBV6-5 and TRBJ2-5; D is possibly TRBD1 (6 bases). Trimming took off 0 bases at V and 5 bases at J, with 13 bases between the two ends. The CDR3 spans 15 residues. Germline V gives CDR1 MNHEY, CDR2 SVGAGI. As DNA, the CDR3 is TGTGCCAGCAGTTACTCCGGCAGGGGTTACGAGACCCAGTACTTC. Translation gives CASSYSGRGYETQYF.

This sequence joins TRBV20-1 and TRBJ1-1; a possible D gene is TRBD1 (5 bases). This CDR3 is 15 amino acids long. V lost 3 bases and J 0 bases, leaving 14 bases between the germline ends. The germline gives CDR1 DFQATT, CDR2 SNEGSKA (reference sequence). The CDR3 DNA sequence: TGCAGTGCTAGCCGTGGGGCTTCCCTGAACACTGAAGCTTTCTTT. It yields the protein CSASRGASLNTEAFF.

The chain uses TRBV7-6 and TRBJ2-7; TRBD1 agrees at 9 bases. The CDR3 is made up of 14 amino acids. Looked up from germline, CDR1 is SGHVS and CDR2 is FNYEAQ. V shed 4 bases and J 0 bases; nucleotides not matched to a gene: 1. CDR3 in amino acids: CASSWTGDSYEQYF. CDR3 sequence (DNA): TGTGCCAGCAGCTGGACAGGGGACTCCTACGAGCAGTACTTC.

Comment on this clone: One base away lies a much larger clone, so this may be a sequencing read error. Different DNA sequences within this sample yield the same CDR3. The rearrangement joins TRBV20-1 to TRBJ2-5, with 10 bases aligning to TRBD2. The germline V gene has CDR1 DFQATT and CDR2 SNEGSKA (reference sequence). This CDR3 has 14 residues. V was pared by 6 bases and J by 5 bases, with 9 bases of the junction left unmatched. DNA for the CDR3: TGCAGTGCCAGGGGGCTAGCGGGAGCGGAGACCCAGTACTTC. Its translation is CSARGLAGAETQYF.

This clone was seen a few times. CDR3 sequence (DNA): TGTGCCAGCAGTTCCTCCACAGGGGGCGGAGGCTACACCTTC. Translating it yields CASSSSTGGGGYTF. The chain couples TRBV6-5 to TRBJ1-2; TRBD1 matches at 9 bases. This CDR3 is 14 amino acids long. Germline V CDR1 and CDR2: MNHEY, SVGAGI. Trimming removed 4 bases from V and 8 bases from J; junction bases left unmatched: 8.

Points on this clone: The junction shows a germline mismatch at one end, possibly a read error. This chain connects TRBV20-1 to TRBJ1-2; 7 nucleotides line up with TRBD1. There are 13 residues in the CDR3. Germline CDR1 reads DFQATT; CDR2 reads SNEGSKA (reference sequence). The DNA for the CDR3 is TGCAGTGCTCCCGACAGGGTATCCTTCTTCCCGGCTTTC. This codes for CSAPDRVSFFPAF.

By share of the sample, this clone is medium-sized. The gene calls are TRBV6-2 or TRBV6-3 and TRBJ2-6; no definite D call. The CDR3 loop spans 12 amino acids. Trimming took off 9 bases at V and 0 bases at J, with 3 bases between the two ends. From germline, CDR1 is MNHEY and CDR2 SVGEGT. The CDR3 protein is CASASGANVLTF. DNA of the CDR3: TGTGCCAGTGCCTCTGGGGCCAACGTCCTGACTTTC.

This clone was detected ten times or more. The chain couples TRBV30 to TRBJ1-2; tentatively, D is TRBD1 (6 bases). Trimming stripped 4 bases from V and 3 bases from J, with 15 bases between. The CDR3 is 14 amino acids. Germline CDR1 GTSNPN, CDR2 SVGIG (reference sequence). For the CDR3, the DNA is TGTGCCTGGACCGAACAGGGTTTCGACTATGGCTACACCTTC. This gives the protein CAWTEQGFDYGYTF.

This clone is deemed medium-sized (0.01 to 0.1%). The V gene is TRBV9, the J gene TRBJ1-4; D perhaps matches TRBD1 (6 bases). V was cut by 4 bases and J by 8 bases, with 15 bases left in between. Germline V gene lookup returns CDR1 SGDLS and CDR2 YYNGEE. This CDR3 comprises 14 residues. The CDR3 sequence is CASSSGASGEKLFF. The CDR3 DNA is TGTGCCAGCAGCTCGGGGGCCTCGGGGGAAAAACTGTTTTTT.

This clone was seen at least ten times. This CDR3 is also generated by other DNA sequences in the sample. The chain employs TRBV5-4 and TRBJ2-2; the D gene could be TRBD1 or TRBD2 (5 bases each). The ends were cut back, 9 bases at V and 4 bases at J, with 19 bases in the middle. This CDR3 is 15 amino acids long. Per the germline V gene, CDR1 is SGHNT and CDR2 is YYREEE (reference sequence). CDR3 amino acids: CATLGAGATTGELFF. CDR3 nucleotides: TGTGCCACCCTCGGGGCGGGTGCGACCACCGGGGAGCTGTTTTTT.

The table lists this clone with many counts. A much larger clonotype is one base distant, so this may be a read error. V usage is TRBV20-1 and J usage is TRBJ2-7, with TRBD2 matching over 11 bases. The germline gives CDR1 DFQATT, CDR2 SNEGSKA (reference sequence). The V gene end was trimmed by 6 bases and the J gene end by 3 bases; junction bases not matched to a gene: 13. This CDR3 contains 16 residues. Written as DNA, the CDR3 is TGCAGTGCCCGAGAGACTAGCGGGACTAGTGGCTACGAGCAGTACTTC. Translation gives CSARETSGTSGYEQYF.

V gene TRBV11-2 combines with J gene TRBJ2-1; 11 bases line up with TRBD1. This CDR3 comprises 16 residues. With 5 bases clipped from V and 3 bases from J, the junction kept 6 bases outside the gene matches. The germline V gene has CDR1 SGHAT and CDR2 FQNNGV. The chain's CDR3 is CASSDTGTGGYNEQFF. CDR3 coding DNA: TGTGCCAGCAGCGATACCGGGACAGGGGGCTACAATGAGCAGTTCTTC.

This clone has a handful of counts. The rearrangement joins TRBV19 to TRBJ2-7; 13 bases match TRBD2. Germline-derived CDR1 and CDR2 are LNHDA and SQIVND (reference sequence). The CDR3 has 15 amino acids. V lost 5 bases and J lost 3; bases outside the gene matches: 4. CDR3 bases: TGTGCCAGTAGTCGGACTAGCGGGAGCTTCTACGAGCAGTACTTC. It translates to CASSRTSGSFYEQYF.

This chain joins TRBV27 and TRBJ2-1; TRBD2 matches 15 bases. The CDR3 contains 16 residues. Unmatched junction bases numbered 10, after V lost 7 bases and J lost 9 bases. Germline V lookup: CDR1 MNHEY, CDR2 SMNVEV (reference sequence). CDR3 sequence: CASKLSGTSGRSEQFF. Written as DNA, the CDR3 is TGTGCCAGCAAACTGAGCGGGACTAGCGGGAGGAGTGAGCAGTTCTTC.

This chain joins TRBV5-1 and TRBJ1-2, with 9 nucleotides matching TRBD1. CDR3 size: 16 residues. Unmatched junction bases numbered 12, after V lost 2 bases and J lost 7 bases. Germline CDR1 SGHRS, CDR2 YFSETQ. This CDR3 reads CASSFDGDREGSGYTF. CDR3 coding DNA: TGCGCCAGCAGCTTTGACGGGGACAGGGAAGGTAGTGGCTACACCTTC.

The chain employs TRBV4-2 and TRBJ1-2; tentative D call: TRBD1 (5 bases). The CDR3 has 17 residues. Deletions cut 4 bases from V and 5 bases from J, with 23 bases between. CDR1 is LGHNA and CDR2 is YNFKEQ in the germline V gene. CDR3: CASSPLGRDSSSYGYTF. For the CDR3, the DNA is TGTGCCAGCAGCCCACTCGGTCGAGACAGTAGTAGTTATGGCTACACCTTC.

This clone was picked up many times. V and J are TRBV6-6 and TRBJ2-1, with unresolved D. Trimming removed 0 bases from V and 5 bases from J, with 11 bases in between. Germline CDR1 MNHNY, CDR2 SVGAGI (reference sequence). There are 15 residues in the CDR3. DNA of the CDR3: TGTGCCAGCAGTTACTCACGAACATGGGACAATGAGCAGTTCTTC. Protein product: CASSYSRTWDNEQFF.

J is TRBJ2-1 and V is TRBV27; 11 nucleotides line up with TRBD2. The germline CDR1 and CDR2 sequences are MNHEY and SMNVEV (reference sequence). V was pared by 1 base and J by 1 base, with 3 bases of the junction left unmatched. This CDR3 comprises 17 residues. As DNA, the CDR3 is TGTGCCAGCAGTTTATGGGGGACTAGCGGATCCTACAATGAGCAGTTCTTC. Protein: CASSLWGTSGSYNEQFF.

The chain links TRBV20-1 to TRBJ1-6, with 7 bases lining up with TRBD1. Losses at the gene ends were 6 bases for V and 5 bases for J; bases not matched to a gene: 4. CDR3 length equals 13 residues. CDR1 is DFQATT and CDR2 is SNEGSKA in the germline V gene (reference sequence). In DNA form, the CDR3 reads TGCAGTGCGACAGGGCGGAATAATTCACCCCTCCACTTT. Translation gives CSATGRNNSPLHF.